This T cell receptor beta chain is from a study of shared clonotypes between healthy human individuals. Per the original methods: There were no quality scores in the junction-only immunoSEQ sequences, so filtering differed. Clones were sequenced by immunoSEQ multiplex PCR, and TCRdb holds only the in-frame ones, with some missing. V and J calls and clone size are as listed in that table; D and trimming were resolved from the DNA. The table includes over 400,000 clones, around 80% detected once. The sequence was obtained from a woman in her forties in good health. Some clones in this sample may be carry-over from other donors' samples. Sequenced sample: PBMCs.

The CDR3 reads CSARTVGEQYF. The CDR3 DNA follows: TGCAGTGCTAGAACGGTCGGGGAGCAGTACTTC. The rearrangement links TRBV20-1 to TRBJ2-7; D ambiguous. The CDR3 length is 11 residues. V dropped 2 bases and J dropped 7 bases, with 9 bases sitting between them. Germline values: CDR1 DFQATT, CDR2 SNEGSKA (reference sequence).